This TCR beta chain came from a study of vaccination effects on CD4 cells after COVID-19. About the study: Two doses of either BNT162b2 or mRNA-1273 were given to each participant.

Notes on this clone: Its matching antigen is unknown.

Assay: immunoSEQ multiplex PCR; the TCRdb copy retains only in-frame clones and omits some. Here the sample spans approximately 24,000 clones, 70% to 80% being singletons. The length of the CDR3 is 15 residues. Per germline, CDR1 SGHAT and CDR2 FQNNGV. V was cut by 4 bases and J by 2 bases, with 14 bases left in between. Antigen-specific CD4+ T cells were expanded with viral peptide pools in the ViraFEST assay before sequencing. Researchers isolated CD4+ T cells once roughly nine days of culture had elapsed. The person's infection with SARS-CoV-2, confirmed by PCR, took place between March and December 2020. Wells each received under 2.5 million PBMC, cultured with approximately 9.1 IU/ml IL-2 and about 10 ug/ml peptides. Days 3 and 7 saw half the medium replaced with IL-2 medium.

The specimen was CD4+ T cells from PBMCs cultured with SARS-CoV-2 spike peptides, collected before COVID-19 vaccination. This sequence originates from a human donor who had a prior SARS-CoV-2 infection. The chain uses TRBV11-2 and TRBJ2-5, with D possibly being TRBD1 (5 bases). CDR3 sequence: CASSSPWGLQETQYF. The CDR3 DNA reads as TGTGCCAGCAGCTCTCCTTGGGGCCTACAAGAGACCCAGTACTTC.